These 10 T cell receptor beta chains came from one sample sequenced in a study of OX40 agonist ivuxolimab in advanced cancers. The repertoire was sequenced with immunoSEQ multiplex PCR; TCRdb's copy has only in-frame clones and lacks some. The sample consists of 72,000 or so clones, about 90% of them appearing once. The specimen was CD4+ or CD8+ T cells sorted from blood, collected in a trial of the OX40 agonist ivuxolimab. These receptors all stem from an adult with an advanced solid tumor such as melanoma, head and neck, liver or kidney cancer.

The chain couples TRBV11-2 to TRBJ1-1; D is uncertain. Per the germline V gene, CDR1 is SGHAT and CDR2 is FQNNGV. CDR3 length: 13 amino acids. V was cut by 3 bases and J by 5 bases, with 10 bases left in between. CDR3 coding DNA: TGTGCCAGCAGCTTGAGCGGGCAGACTGAAGCTTTCTTT. It encodes CASSLSGQTEAFF.

This chain uses TRBV5-4 with TRBJ1-2, with D uncertain. Trimming cost V 2 bases and J 2 bases, with 7 bases left between them. Germline loops: CDR1 SGHNT, CDR2 YYREEE (reference sequence). The CDR3 length is 13 residues. CDR3 coding DNA: TGTGCCAGCAGCTTCCAAGGAAACTATGGCTACACCTTC. Residues: CASSFQGNYGYTF.

This sequence joins TRBV10-1 and TRBJ2-7; D remains unclear. This CDR3 is 15 amino acids long. Germline CDR1 reads WNHNN; CDR2 reads SYGVQD (reference sequence). V was trimmed by 6 bases and J by 0 bases, leaving 15 bases between them. This chain's CDR3 is CASRKGQDPSYEQYF. The CDR3 nucleotides are TGCGCCAGCAGGAAGGGCCAGGATCCCTCCTACGAGCAGTACTTC.

The J gene is TRBJ2-1, the V gene TRBV30; perhaps TRBD1 as D (6 bases). The length of the CDR3 is 13 residues. The V end was cut by 3 bases, the J end by 3 bases, with 9 bases between. Germline loops: CDR1 GTSNPN, CDR2 SVGIG (reference sequence). CDR3 region: CAWRDRFYNEQFF. The DNA of the CDR3 is TGTGCCTGGAGGGACAGATTCTACAATGAGCAGTTCTTC.

The chain combines TRBV19 with TRBJ2-7, with 7 positions matching TRBD1. CDR3 length: 14 amino acids. Germline CDR1 LNHDA, CDR2 SQIVND (reference sequence). With V trimmed by 3 bases and J by 7 bases, 9 bases remained unmatched. CDR3 nucleotides: TGTGCCAGTAGTATGGGACAGAGAATCCGGGAGCAGTACTTC. It yields the protein CASSMGQRIREQYF.

V is TRBV30 and J is TRBJ2-3; maybe TRBD1 (6 bases). Per germline, CDR1 GTSNPN and CDR2 SVGIG (reference sequence). The CDR3 length is 13 residues. V was clipped by 8 bases and J by 6 bases, with 18 bases between them. The CDR3 reads CARRQVPADTQYF. In DNA, the CDR3 is TGTGCCCGCAGACAGGTTCCTGCGGATACGCAGTATTTT.

The chain is built from TRBV6-5 and TRBJ2-4; D may be TRBD2 (5 bases). The germline gives CDR1 MNHEY, CDR2 SVGAGI. V was pared by 6 bases and J by 4 bases, with 16 bases between. The CDR3 spans 15 residues. The CDR3 sequence: CASRRTADSKNIQYF. CDR3 sequence (DNA): TGTGCCAGCAGACGAACCGCGGACTCGAAAAACATTCAGTACTTC.

As for this clone: Other DNA sequences in the same sample also yield this CDR3. The chain employs TRBV28 and TRBJ2-5, with D maybe TRBD1 (6 bases). Germline CDR1 and CDR2: MDHEN and SYDVKM. Trimming stripped 2 bases from V and 5 bases from J, with 6 bases between. The CDR3 sequence is 12 residues long. In DNA form, the CDR3 reads TGTGCCAGCAGTTTAAGGGGGGAGACCCAGTACTTC. Its protein is CASSLRGETQYF.

The chain is built from TRBV7-2 and TRBJ1-2; tentatively, D is TRBD1 (5 bases). The CDR3 extends over 12 amino acids. Trimming removed 6 bases from V and 7 bases from J, with 12 bases in between. In germline, CDR1 is SGHTA, CDR2 FQGNSA. Written as DNA, the CDR3 is TGTGCCAGCAGTTTGGGGGTTAGTGGCTACACCTTC. The encoded protein is CASSLGVSGYTF.

This chain links TRBV19 with TRBJ2-4, with 8 bases identical to TRBD1. Germline trimming cut 3 bases from V and 10 bases from J; bases unmatched to any gene: 8. This CDR3 contains 14 residues. Germline CDR1 is LNHDA and CDR2 is SQIVND (reference sequence). The CDR3 here is CASSIKQGAVIQYF. In DNA, the CDR3 is TGTGCCAGTAGTATTAAGCAGGGGGCAGTTATTCAGTACTTC. Drawing the rest from reference TRBV19 and TRBJ2-4, the complete variable domain is DGGITQSPKYLFRKEGQNVTLSCEQNLNHDAMYWYRQDPGQGLRLIYYSQIVNDFQKGDIAEGYSVSREKKESFPLTVTSAQKNPTAFYLCASSIKQGAVIQYFGAGTRLSVL.